This note documents a single T cell receptor beta chain sequence. Its antigen is not identified. These data are taken from a study of T cells expressing NK-cell markers. Study in general: Just one sequenced donor of eight was HCMV-seronegative, while seven were seropositive. Study-level points and caveats: HCMV specificity of the expanded NKG2C+ T cell clones stayed unclear.

The CDR3 totals 14 residues. Germline V gene lookup returns CDR1 DFQATT and CDR2 SNEGSKA (reference sequence). 5'RACE template switching with UMIs generated TCR beta cDNA. With the 5' RACE reads reprocessed, TCRdb shows one record per CDR3 protein and no DNA. This sample contains about 460,000 distinct CDR3 sequences. This clonotype was obtained from a woman between 45 and 60 years old in good health. The sample comprised blood T cells: a sorted CD56 or NKG2C T cell subset, CD4+ or CD8+ T cells, or bulk PBMC T cells (not recorded which). This chain connects TRBV20-1 to TRBJ2-1; the TRBD2 assignment by TCRdb is unverifiable without DNA. CDR3: CSAQGLTGPYEQFF.